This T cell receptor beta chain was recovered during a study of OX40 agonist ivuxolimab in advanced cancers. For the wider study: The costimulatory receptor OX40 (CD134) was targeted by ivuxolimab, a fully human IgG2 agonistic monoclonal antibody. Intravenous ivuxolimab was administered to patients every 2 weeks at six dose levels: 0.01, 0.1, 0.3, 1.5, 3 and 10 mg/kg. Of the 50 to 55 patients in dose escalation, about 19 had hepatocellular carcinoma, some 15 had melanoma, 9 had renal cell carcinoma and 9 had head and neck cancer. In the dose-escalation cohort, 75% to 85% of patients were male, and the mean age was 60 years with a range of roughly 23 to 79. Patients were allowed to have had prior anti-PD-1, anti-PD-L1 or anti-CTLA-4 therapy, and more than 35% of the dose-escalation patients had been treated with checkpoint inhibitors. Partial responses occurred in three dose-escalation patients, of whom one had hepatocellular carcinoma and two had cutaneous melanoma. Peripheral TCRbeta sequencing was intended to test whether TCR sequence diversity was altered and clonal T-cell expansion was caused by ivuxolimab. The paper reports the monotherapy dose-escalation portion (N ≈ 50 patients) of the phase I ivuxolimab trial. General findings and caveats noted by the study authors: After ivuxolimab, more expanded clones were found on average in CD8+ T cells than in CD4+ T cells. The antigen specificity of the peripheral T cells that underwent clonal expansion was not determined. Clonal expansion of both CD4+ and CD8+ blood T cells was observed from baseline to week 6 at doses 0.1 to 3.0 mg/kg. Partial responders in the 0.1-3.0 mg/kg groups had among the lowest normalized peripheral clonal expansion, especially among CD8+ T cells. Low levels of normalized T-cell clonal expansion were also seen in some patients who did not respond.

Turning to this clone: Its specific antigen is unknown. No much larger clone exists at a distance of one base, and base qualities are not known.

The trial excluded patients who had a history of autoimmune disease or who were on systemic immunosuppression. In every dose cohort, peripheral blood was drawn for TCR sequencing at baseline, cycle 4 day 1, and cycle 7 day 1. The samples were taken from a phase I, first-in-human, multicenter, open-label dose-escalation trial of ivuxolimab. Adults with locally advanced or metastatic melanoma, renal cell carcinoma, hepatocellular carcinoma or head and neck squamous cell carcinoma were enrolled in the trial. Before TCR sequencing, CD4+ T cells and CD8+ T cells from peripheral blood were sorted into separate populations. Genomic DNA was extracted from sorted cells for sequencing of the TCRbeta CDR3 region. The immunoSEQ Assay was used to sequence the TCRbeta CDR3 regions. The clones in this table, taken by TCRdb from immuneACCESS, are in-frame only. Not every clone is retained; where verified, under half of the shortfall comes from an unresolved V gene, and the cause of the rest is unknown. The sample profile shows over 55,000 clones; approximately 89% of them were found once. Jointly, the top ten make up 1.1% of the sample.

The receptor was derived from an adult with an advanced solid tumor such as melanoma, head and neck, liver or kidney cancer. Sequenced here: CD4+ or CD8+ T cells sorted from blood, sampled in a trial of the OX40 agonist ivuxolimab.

The CDR3 protein sequence reads: CASSQVGRASQNTDTQYF. DNA sequence: TGCGCCAGCAGCCAAGTGGGCAGGGCCAGCCAAAACACAGATACGCAGTATTTT. The rearranged chain carries TRBV4-1 and TRBJ2-3, with a weak D call of TRBD1 (5 bases match). There are 18 amino acids in the CDR3, from cysteine to phenylalanine inclusive. Kept here is only the CDR3 DNA, which spans 54 bases and is read in frame from base 1. Trimming at the junction amounts to 1 base on V and 2 bases on J, and the germline ends lie 19 bases apart. According to the germline V gene, CDR1 reads MGHRA and CDR2 reads YSYEKL.